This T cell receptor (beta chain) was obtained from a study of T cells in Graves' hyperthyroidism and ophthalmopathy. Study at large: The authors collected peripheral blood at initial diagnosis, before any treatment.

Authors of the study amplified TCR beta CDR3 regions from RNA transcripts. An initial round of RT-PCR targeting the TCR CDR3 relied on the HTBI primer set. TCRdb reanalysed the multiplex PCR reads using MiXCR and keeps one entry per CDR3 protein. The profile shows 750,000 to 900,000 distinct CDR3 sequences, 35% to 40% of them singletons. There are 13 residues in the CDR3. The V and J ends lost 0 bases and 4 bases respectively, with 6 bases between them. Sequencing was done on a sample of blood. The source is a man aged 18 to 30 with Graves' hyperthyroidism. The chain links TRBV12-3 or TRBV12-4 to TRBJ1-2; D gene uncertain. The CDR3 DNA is TGTGCCAGCAGTTTAGCAGTCGGCTATGGCTACACCTTC. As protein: CASSLAVGYGYTF.